This T cell receptor (beta chain) was recorded in a study of control samples from healthy donors and cancer patients. This CDR3 contains 17 residues. V was pared by 3 bases and J by 7 bases, with 11 bases of the junction left unmatched. CDR1 is SGHTA and CDR2 is FQGNSA in the germline V gene. Assay: immunoSEQ multiplex PCR; the TCRdb copy retains only in-frame clones and omits some. The sample yields some 100,000 clones, 90% seen once. The chain couples TRBV7-2 to TRBJ2-3; the match to TRBD2 covers 12 bases. The sample was blood. This sequence originates from a human donor in good health. The donor label of this sample is uncertain. CDR3 DNA sequence: TGTGCCAGCAGCTTCGGGGCTAGCGGGGGGGCGCGATATACGCAGTATTTT. Translation gives CASSFGASGGARYTQYF.